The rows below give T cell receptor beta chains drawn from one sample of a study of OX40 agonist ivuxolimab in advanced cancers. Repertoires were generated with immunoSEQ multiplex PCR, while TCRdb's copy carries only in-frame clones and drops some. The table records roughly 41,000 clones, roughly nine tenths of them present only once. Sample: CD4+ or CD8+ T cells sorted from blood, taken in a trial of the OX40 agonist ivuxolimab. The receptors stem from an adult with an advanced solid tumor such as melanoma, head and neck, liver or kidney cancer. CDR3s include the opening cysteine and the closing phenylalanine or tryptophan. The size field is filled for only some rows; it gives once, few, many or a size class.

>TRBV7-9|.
CASSPALAGGLETQYF
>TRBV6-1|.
CASSAGTGTQETQYF
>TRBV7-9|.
CASSMVDQAKNIQYF
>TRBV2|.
CASSEQGSGHF
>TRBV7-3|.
CASSLSGGPDTGELFF
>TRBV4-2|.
CASSQDGQGEGEKLFF
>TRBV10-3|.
CAITLAEKNTEAFF
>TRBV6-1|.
CASRRVAANTGELFF
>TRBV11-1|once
CASSPRTDLSYEQYF
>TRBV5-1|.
CASRPPEQPGTEAFF
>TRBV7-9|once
CASSLATGSGNTIYF
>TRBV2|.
CASRPDQGTTYEQYF
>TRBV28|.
CASARYTGELFF
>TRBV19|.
CASTFLPGEGGPNEQFF
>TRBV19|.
CASHPATGNTGELFF